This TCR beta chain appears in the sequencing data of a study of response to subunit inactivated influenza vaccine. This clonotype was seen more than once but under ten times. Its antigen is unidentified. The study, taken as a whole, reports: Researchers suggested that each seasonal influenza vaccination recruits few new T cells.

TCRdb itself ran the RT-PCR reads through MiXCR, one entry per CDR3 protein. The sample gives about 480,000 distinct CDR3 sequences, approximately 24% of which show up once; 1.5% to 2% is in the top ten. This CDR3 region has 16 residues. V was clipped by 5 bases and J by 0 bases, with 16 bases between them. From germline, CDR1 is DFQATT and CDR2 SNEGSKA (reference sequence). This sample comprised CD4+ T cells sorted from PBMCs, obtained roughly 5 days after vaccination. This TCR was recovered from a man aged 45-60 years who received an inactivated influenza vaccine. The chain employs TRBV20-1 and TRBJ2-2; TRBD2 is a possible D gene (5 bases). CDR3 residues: CSASGSALSNTGELFF. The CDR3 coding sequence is TGCAGTGCTTCGGGTAGCGCCCTTTCGAACACCGGGGAGCTGTTTTTT.